These 17 T cell receptor beta chains came from one sample sequenced in a study of shared clonotypes between healthy human individuals. Profiled with immunoSEQ multiplex PCR; TCRdb holds only in-frame clones, not every one. The sample consists of about 380,000 clones, 95% to 97% of them appearing once. Sequences were obtained from memory CD8+ T cells sorted from blood. As to subset: CD45RO+ cells pooled with CCR7-negative TemRA cells. These receptors originate from a man aged 30 to 39 in good health.

The chain recombines TRBV2 with TRBJ2-3, with TRBD2 identical over 13 bases. The V gene end was trimmed by 6 bases and the J gene end by 6 bases; junction bases not matched to a gene: 18. The CDR3 has 19 residues. CDR1 SNHLY and CDR2 FYNNEI come from the germline V gene. CDR3 sequence: CASSESVDTSGRAFDTQYF. The DNA of the CDR3 is TGTGCCAGCAGCGAGAGTGTTGACACTAGCGGGAGGGCCTTCGATACGCAGTATTTT.

The chain couples TRBV5-1 to TRBJ2-7, with 9 bases matching TRBD2. Germline assignment: CDR1 SGHRS and CDR2 YFSETQ. After removal of 0 bases from V and 12 bases from J, the junction contained 10 bases not matched to a gene. The CDR3 is 14 residues long. CDR3 in amino acids: CASSLAPGLAPPYF. CDR3 nucleotide sequence: TGCGCCAGCAGCTTGGCCCCGGGACTAGCCCCACCGTACTTC.

V gene TRBV19 combines with J gene TRBJ2-5, with 7 bases fitting TRBD2. The J segment lost 5 bases and the V segment lost 1 base, leaving 4 bases of the junction unmatched. Germline CDR1 and CDR2: LNHDA and SQIVND (reference sequence). CDR3 size: 14 residues. CDR3 loop: CASSIAGGWETQYF. CDR3 nucleotide sequence: TGTGCCAGTAGTATAGCGGGAGGATGGGAGACCCAGTACTTC.

This clone was recorded only once. V gene TRBV5-1 combines with J gene TRBJ1-4; the D is unclear. CDR1 is SGHRS, CDR2 YFSETQ, per germline. Trimming stripped 2 bases from V and 4 bases from J, with 12 bases between. This CDR3 region has 15 residues. CDR3 sequence reads: CASSFRSAHNEKLFF. The CDR3 DNA follows: TGCGCCAGCAGCTTTAGGTCGGCTCATAATGAAAAACTGTTTTTT.

The chain carries TRBV28 and TRBJ2-1; 8 nucleotides match TRBD2. Germline assignment: CDR1 MDHEN and CDR2 SYDVKM. V lost 4 bases and J lost 12; bases outside the gene matches: 5. CDR3 length: 12 residues. The CDR3 DNA sequence: TGTGCCAGCAGTTCACCTGGGACTAGGCAGTTCTTC. Its protein is CASSSPGTRQFF.

The rearrangement joins TRBV6-6 to TRBJ2-7; 10 bases line up with TRBD2. This CDR3 has 14 amino acids. CDR1 is MNHNY, CDR2 SVGAGI, per germline (reference sequence). V was pared by 5 bases and J by 2 bases, with 3 bases of the junction left unmatched. This CDR3 reads CASSPSGSTYEQYF. The CDR3 region has the DNA TGTGCCAGCAGTCCTAGCGGGAGTACCTACGAGCAGTACTTC.

The CDR3 nucleotides are TGTGCCACCAGCAGAGATCCTAGCGGATCCTACGAGCAGTACTTC. Protein sequence: CATSRDPSGSYEQYF. The rearrangement links TRBV15 to TRBJ2-7; TRBD2 matches 7 bases. Germline CDR1 LNHNV, CDR2 YYDKDF (reference sequence). The V segment lost 0 bases and the J segment 1 base; nucleotides outside the gene matches: 3. This CDR3 has 15 amino acids.

The chain carries TRBV7-9 and TRBJ2-1; possibly TRBD2 for D (6 bases). CDR1 is SEHNR and CDR2 is FQNEAQ in the germline V gene (reference sequence). V lost 1 base, J lost 2 bases, and 12 bases lay in between. The CDR3 contains 16 residues. The CDR3 nucleotides read TGTGCCAGCAGCTTAGGTCTGTCTAGCGCCTACAATGAGCAGTTCTTC. Residues: CASSLGLSSAYNEQFF.

The genes are TRBV29-1 and TRBJ1-4; D not certain. CDR3 length: 13 amino acids. Trimming pared 5 bases from V and 7 bases from J, leaving 14 bases between. Looked up from germline, CDR1 is SQVTM and CDR2 is ANQGSEA. The CDR3 bases are TGCAGCGTTTTTCCGGAGGCCGGTGAAAAACTGTTTTTT. It yields the protein CSVFPEAGEKLFF. Drawing the rest from reference TRBV29-1 and TRBJ1-4, the complete variable domain is SAVISQKPSRDICQRGTSLTIQCQVDSQVTMMFWYRQQPGQSLTLIATANQGSEATYESGFVIDKFPISRPNLTFSTLTVSNMSPEDSSIYLCSVFPEAGEKLFFGSGTQLSVL.

To note about this clone: Other nucleotide sequences in the sample specify the same CDR3. V and J are TRBV7-2 and TRBJ2-1, with 10 bases matching TRBD2. The ends lost 4 bases at V and 4 bases at J; junction bases unmatched: 4. This CDR3 contains 15 residues. CDR1 is SGHTA and CDR2 is FQGNSA in the germline V gene. The CDR3 protein is CASSSLAGGYNEQFF. The CDR3 nucleotides are TGTGCCAGCAGCTCGTTAGCGGGAGGTTACAATGAGCAGTTCTTC.

The rearrangement joins TRBV10-3 to TRBJ1-1; D remains ambiguous. CDR1 is ENHRY and CDR2 is SYGVKD in the germline V gene. The CDR3 runs 14 residues. V was cut by 7 bases and J by 0 bases, with 12 bases left in between. The CDR3: CAITGGTMNTEAFF. The DNA for the CDR3 is TGTGCCATCACCGGCGGAACTATGAACACTGAAGCTTTCTTT.

V is TRBV9 and J is TRBJ1-1, with TRBD1 matching 7 bases. CDR3 size: 13 residues. CDR1 and CDR2 from the germline V gene are SGDLS and YYNGEE. With V trimmed by 4 bases and J by 2 bases, 2 bases remained unmatched. The CDR3, as DNA: TGTGCCAGCAGCAGACAGGGTAACACTGAAGCTTTCTTT. This translates into CASSRQGNTEAFF.

The V gene is TRBV7-6, the J gene TRBJ1-3; a possible D gene is TRBD1 (5 bases). The germline gives CDR1 SGHVS, CDR2 FNYEAQ. The CDR3 contains 15 residues. V was pared by 5 bases and J by 2 bases, with 13 bases between. The CDR3, as DNA: TGTGCCAGCAGCCTAGAGTGGGGCACTGGAAACACCATATATTTT. It yields the protein CASSLEWGTGNTIYF.

V is TRBV7-9 and J is TRBJ2-7, with a possible D match to TRBD1 (8 bases). The CDR3 is 15 residues long. V dropped 5 bases and J dropped 8 bases, with 22 bases sitting between them. CDR1 is SEHNR, CDR2 FQNEAQ, per germline (reference sequence). The CDR3 loop is CASSLTDRGGLQQYF. CDR3 nucleotide sequence: TGTGCCAGCAGCCTAACCGACAGGGGAGGGTTGCAGCAGTACTTC.

The table lists this clone with a few counts. The rearrangement uses TRBV18 and TRBJ2-3; 8 nucleotides line up with TRBD1. The CDR3 loop spans 15 amino acids. Losses at the gene ends were 3 bases for V and 1 base for J; bases not matched to a gene: 3. Germline CDR1 KGHSH, CDR2 LQKENI. In DNA form, the CDR3 reads TGTGCCAGCTCACCCCTGGGACAGGGCACAGATACGCAGTATTTT. It codes for CASSPLGQGTDTQYF.

The J gene is TRBJ1-1, the V gene TRBV29-1; D perhaps matches TRBD1 (6 bases). Trimming pared 7 bases from V and 7 bases from J, leaving 22 bases between. The CDR3 is made up of 14 amino acids. Germline lookup yields CDR1 SQVTM and CDR2 ANQGSEA. CDR3 protein: CSATPTGLPVEAFF. The DNA of the CDR3 is TGCAGCGCAACCCCGACAGGACTACCAGTTGAAGCTTTCTTT.

J is TRBJ2-7 and V is TRBV2, with D unclear. Trimming took off 8 bases at V and 3 bases at J, with 11 bases between the two ends. The CDR3 extends over 12 amino acids. Germline-derived CDR1 and CDR2 are SNHLY and FYNNEI. For the CDR3, the DNA is TGTGCCAGCTCGGAAGCGAACTACGAGCAGTACTTC. This sequence encodes CASSEANYEQYF.